What follows is one TCR beta chain and its context. What it binds is unknown. Some clones are missing from TCRdb's copy, which holds only in-frame ones; the method was immunoSEQ multiplex PCR. The repertoire includes about 100,000 clones, around 90% of them detected once, and about 8.7% sits in the top ten. V gave up 6 bases and J gave up 5 bases; unmatched junction bases: 9. The CDR3 extends over 14 amino acids. Germline loops: CDR1 MDHEN, CDR2 SYDVKM. This sample stems from a study of T cell responses to AZD1222 COVID-19 vaccine. General study results and limits: Spike-specific TCR breadth and depth rose after two AZD1222 doses.

This material consisted of peripheral blood, taken on day 0 of AZD1222 vaccination. The rearrangement joins TRBV28 to TRBJ1-2; 7 bases match TRBD1. The TCR originated in an adult in good health. The CDR3: CASRGTGVRYGYTF. The CDR3, as DNA: TGTGCCAGCAGAGGAACAGGGGTTAGGTATGGCTACACCTTC.